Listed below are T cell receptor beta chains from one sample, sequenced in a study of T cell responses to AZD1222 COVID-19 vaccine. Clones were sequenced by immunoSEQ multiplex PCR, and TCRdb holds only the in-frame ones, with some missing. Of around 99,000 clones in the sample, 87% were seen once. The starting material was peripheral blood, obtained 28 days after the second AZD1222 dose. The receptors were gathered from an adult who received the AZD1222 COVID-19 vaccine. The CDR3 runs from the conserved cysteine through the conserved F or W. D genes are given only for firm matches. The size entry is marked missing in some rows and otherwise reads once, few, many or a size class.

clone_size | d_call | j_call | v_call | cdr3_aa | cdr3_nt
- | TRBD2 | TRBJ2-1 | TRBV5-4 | CASSLGGTSGARDNEQFF | TGTGCCAGCAGCTTGGGGGGGACTAGCGGGGCCAGGGACAATGAGCAGTTCTTC
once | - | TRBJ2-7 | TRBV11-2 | CASSFLDRDSEQYF | TGTGCCAGCAGCTTTCTAGACAGGGACTCCGAGCAGTACTTC
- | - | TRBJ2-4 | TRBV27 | CASSLEGPGAKNIQYF | TGTGCCAGCAGTTTGGAAGGGCCCGGAGCCAAAAACATTCAGTACTTC
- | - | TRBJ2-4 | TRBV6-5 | CASTSGGAAKNIQYF | TGTGCCAGCACCTCTGGGGGGGCCGCCAAAAACATTCAGTACTTC
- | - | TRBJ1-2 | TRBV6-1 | CASSEGTGGYTF | TGTGCCAGCAGTGAGGGGACCGGGGGCTACACCTTC
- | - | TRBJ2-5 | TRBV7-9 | CASSLGAGRGQETQYF | TGTGCCAGCAGCTTAGGCGCAGGGCGAGGCCAAGAGACCCAGTACTTC
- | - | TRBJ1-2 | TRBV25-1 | CASSEQGNYGYTF | TGTGCCAGCAGTGAACAGGGGAACTATGGCTACACCTTC
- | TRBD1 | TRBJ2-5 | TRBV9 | CASSVQGAGETQYF | TGTGCCAGCAGCGTACAGGGGGCAGGGGAGACCCAGTACTTC
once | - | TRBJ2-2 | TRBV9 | CASSEGNRDTGELFF | TGTGCCAGCAGCGAGGGGAACCGTGACACCGGGGAGCTGTTTTTT
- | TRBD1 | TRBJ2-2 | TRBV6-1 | CASSEWAGQGATGELFF | TGTGCCAGCAGTGAATGGGCGGGACAGGGGGCCACCGGGGAGCTGTTTTTT
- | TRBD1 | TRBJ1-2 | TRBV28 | CASSGRGPHYGYTF | TGTGCCAGCAGTGGCAGGGGGCCCCACTATGGCTACACCTTC
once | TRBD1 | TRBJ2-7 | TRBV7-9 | CASSLAGTGTAYEQYF | TGTGCCAGCAGCTTAGCTGGGACAGGGACGGCCTACGAGCAGTACTTC
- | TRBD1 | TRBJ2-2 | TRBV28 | CASSRRQGGSTGELFF | TGTGCCAGCAGCCGGCGACAGGGGGGTTCCACCGGGGAGCTGTTTTTT
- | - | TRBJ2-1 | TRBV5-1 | CASSLLTEYNEQFF | TGCGCCAGCAGCTTGTTGACAGAATACAATGAGCAGTTCTTC
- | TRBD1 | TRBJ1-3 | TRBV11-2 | CASSSLRGPRNTIYF | TGTGCCAGCAGCTCACTTAGGGGGCCTCGAAACACCATATATTTT
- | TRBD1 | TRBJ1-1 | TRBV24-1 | CATSDTGTDVNTEAFF | TGTGCCACCAGTGACACCGGGACAGACGTGAACACTGAAGCTTTCTTT
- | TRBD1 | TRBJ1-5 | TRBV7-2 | CASSPDRGGNQPQHF | TGTGCCAGCAGCCCCGACAGGGGGGGGAATCAGCCCCAGCATTTT
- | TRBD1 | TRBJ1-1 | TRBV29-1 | CSVVGQGWAEAFF | TGCAGCGTTGTAGGACAGGGGTGGGCTGAAGCTTTCTTT
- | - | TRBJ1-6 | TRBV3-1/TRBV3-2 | CASSQDYGLGVSYNSPLHF | TGTGCCAGCAGCCAAGATTACGGGTTAGGCGTTAGTTATAATTCACCCCTCCACTTT
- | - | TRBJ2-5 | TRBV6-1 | CASSDLDWYQETQYF | TGTGCCAGCAGTGATTTAGACTGGTACCAAGAGACCCAGTACTTC
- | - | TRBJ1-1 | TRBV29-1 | CSVSGLSNTEAFF | TGCAGCGTCTCCGGGCTTTCGAACACTGAAGCTTTCTTT
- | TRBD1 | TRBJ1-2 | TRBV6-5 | CASRQDRGEYGYTF | TGTGCCAGCAGACAAGACAGGGGGGAATATGGCTACACCTTC
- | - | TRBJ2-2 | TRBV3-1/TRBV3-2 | CASSQDLLQDGELFF | TGTGCCAGCAGCCAAGATCTGTTACAGGACGGGGAGCTGTTTTTT
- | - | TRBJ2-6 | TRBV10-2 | CASSGEGAGANVLTF | TGCGCCAGCAGTGGAGAAGGTGCTGGGGCCAACGTCCTGACTTTC
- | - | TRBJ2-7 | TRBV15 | CATSSGETFREQYF | TGTGCCACCAGCAGTGGGGAGACATTTCGCGAGCAGTACTTC
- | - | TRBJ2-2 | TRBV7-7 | CASSRDGTGELFF | TGTGCCAGCAGCCGGGACGGTACCGGGGAGCTGTTTTTT
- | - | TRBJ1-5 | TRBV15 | CATGQNNQPQHF | TGTGCCACGGGGCAGAACAATCAGCCCCAGCATTTT